Given below is one T cell receptor beta chain in context. Authors' analysis steps: Researchers report that nucleated cell counts were estimated from reference gene primer amplification. Assay used: immunoSEQ multiplex PCR; TCRdb lists only in-frame clones, some missing. D and trimming come from the DNA, and the V and J calls and clone size come from that table. This table has roughly 160,000 clones, around 86% appearing once. The record originates from a study of blood T cell repertoires in COVID-19. Study-level information: PBMCs, B-cell-depleted T cells, or T cells were the source of the cDNA or gDNA that made up the material.

The germline gives CDR1 ENHRY, CDR2 SYGVKD. This CDR3 has 12 amino acids. V lost 4 bases to trimming and J lost 7 bases; unmatched junction nucleotides: 2. The chain links TRBV10-3 to TRBJ2-7; 9 bases line up with TRBD1. The origin of this receptor is a man aged 55 to 70 with COVID-19, enrolled during active disease. The sequenced material came from peripheral blood. The CDR3 protein is CAISGQGGEQYF. The CDR3, as DNA: TGTGCCATCAGTGGACAGGGGGGGGAGCAGTACTTC.